This TCR beta chain was recorded in a study of identical twins. Study-level results: Twin sharing of out-of-frame TCR alpha was underestimated by models in monozygotic pairs. Beta out-of-frame sequences showed weaker excess twin sharing.

V was pared by 1 base and J by 7 bases, with 5 bases between. The CDR3 length is 12 residues. The germline V gene has CDR1 MGHRA and CDR2 YSYEKL. This clonotype was picked up a small number of times. The antigen is not known. The cDNA had a unique molecular identifier and a template-switch universal primer site. TCRdb independently ran MiXCR on the 5' RACE reads; one entry per CDR3 protein. Of roughly 630,000 distinct CDR3 sequences in the sample, around 7.4% are singletons; the top ten hold approximately 1.5%. Another study also made use of these data, one on yellow fever vaccine responses in identical twins. According to that study: In identical twins, vaccine T cell responses appeared partly shared and partly individual.

The sample comprised PBMCs. The sequence derives from a woman aged 18-29 years in good health. V is TRBV4-1 and J is TRBJ2-1; no clear D gene. DNA of the CDR3: TGCGCCAGCAGCCAAGCCGTGAATGAGCAGTTCTTC. This sequence encodes CASSQAVNEQFF.